This T cell receptor beta chain was identified in a study of shared clonotypes between healthy human individuals. Original analysis: There were no quality scores in the junction-only immunoSEQ sequences, so filtering differed. Some clones are missing from TCRdb's copy, which holds only in-frame ones; the method was immunoSEQ multiplex PCR. V and J calls and clone size are those listed in that table; D and trimming were worked out from the DNA. Of over a million clones detected, roughly 70% appear once; the ten largest clones hold approximately 1.5%. Source material: memory CD4+ T cells sorted from blood. As to subset: CD45RA-negative fraction. This sequence was found in a man aged 18-30 years in good health.

As DNA, the CDR3 is TGTGCCAGTAGTACCCTGAACTATGGCTACACCTTC. As protein: CASSTLNYGYTF. The J gene is TRBJ1-2, the V gene TRBV19; no definite D call. Trimming removed 4 bases from V and 2 bases from J, with 5 bases in between. This CDR3 has 12 residues. Germline lookup yields CDR1 LNHDA and CDR2 SQIVND (reference sequence). Variable domain in full (rest from reference TRBV19 and TRBJ1-2): DGGITQSPKYLFRKEGQNVTLSCEQNLNHDAMYWYRQDPGQGLRLIYYSQIVNDFQKGDIAEGYSVSREKKESFPLTVTSAQKNPTAFYLCASSTLNYGYTFGSGTRLTVV.